Presented here are 21 T cell receptor beta chains from one specimen sequenced in a study of T-cell memory formation after mild COVID-19. One entry per CDR3 protein, called by TCRdb with MiXCR from the 5' RACE reads. This sample has roughly 480,000 distinct CDR3 sequences, with approximately 25% found just once. Specimen: PBMCs or a T cell subset sorted from them (not recorded which). The receptors shown here come from an adult woman who had mild COVID-19 (a few samples of this study predate the infection). Cell type and time point are not known.

This clonotype was found a few times. The chain carries TRBV29-1 and TRBJ2-7; 8 bases line up with TRBD1. The J segment lost 2 bases and the V segment lost 6 bases, leaving 3 bases of the junction unmatched. Germline V CDR1 and CDR2: SQVTM, ANQGSEA. This CDR3 contains 12 residues. The CDR3 is CSVGQGTYEQYF. The CDR3 DNA sequence: TGCAGCGTCGGACAGGGTACCTACGAGCAGTACTTC.

This clonotype was found a few times. V is TRBV7-2 and J is TRBJ2-3, with 8 bases lining up with TRBD1. V shed 3 bases, J shed 2 bases, and the junction held 4 bases outside the gene matches. The CDR3 consists of 15 residues. Looked up from germline, CDR1 is SGHTA and CDR2 is FQGNSA. Here the CDR3 DNA reads TGTGCCAGCAGCTTCGGACAGGGCTACACAGATACGCAGTATTTT. It translates to CASSFGQGYTDTQYF.

This clonotype was counted between two and nine times. This chain uses TRBV12-3 or TRBV12-4 with TRBJ1-3; no reliable D call. V was cut by 2 bases and J by 8 bases, with 4 bases left in between. The CDR3 is 11 amino acids. DNA of the CDR3: TGTGCCAGCAGTTTATTGGACACCATATATTTT. It encodes CASSLLDTIYF.

CDR3 in DNA: TGCAGCGTTGAGTCTCAGGCGCACCATGAGCAGTTCTTC. It codes for CSVESQAHHEQFF. The rearrangement uses TRBV29-1 and TRBJ2-1; D is ambiguous. Looked up from germline, CDR1 is SQVTM and CDR2 is ANQGSEA. This CDR3 has 13 residues. V was clipped by 3 bases and J by 8 bases, with 14 bases between them.

J is TRBJ2-7 and V is TRBV5-1; 7 bases fit TRBD1. The CDR3 length is 13 residues. Germline CDR1 reads SGHRS; CDR2 reads YFSETQ. J was trimmed by 6 bases and V by 0 bases; bases with no gene match: 3. The CDR3, as DNA: TGCGCCAGCAGCTTGGTGACAGGGAGCGAGCAGTACTTC. Translating gives CASSLVTGSEQYF.

This sequence joins TRBV14 and TRBJ1-2, with a tentative D call TRBD1 (5 bases). CDR3 length: 12 residues. Trimming left V 3 bases short and J 10 bases short, with 12 bases between. CDR1 and CDR2 (germline): SGHDN, FVKESK. DNA for the CDR3: TGTGCCAGCAGCCATCCCGGGACGGACTACACCTTC. This sequence encodes CASSHPGTDYTF.

This chain connects TRBV20-1 to TRBJ2-7; 8 positions match TRBD2. The V and J ends lost 1 base and 5 bases, in that order; junction bases with no gene match: 10. The CDR3 extends over 15 amino acids. Germline V gene lookup returns CDR1 DFQATT and CDR2 SNEGSKA (reference sequence). The CDR3 reads CSARAWRGARDEQYF. DNA of the CDR3: TGCAGTGCTAGAGCATGGCGGGGGGCGAGGGACGAGCAGTACTTC.

In DNA form, the CDR3 reads TGTGCCAGCAGTGATCCCGGGACAGGGGGTCCTCAAACCTACAATGAGCAGTTCTTC. Encoded protein: CASSDPGTGGPQTYNEQFF. This rearrangement joins TRBV2 to TRBJ2-1, with TRBD1 matching 11 bases. J was trimmed by 2 bases and V by 3 bases; bases with no gene match: 12. Germline-derived CDR1 and CDR2 are SNHLY and FYNNEI. The CDR3 has 19 amino acids.

The V gene is TRBV19, the J gene TRBJ1-2, with D perhaps TRBD1 (5 bases). The germline V and J ends were trimmed by 7 bases and 3 bases, with 12 bases remaining between them. Germline V CDR1 and CDR2: LNHDA, SQIVND (reference sequence). This CDR3 spans 13 amino acids. The DNA for the CDR3 is TGTGCCAGTAAGAGCAGGGTTGACTATGGCTACACCTTC. Its protein product is CASKSRVDYGYTF.

This clonotype was observed a few times. The rearrangement links TRBV12-3 or TRBV12-4 to TRBJ2-7, with D unresolved. The CDR3 sequence is 17 residues long. With 8 bases removed from V and 6 bases from J, the gap between germline ends came to 29 bases. The CDR3 reads CASGSSLLTRTLGEQYF. CDR3 DNA sequence: TGTGCCAGCGGCTCCTCCCTTTTGACTCGGACCCTAGGCGAGCAGTACTTC.

The V gene is TRBV4-3, the J gene TRBJ2-7; 8 bases fit TRBD1. The CDR3 has 16 residues. Unmatched junction bases numbered 9, after V lost 2 bases and J lost 3 bases. Germline CDR1 LGHNA, CDR2 YSLEER. The DNA for the CDR3 is TGCGCCAGCAGCCAAAGCCGGGACAGGAGATACTACGAGCAGTACTTC. Translated: CASSQSRDRRYYEQYF.

There are a few counts of this clonotype. The CDR3 DNA sequence: TGTGCCAGCAGCTCACAGGGGGCTTTGGGAAACATTCAGTACTTC. This encodes CASSSQGALGNIQYF. The chain employs TRBV7-3 and TRBJ2-4; 9 bases align to TRBD1. J was trimmed by 6 bases and V by 4 bases; bases with no gene match: 7. The CDR3 extends over 15 amino acids. Germline CDR1 is SGHTA and CDR2 is FQGTGA.

This clonotype was seen a handful of times. The rearrangement links TRBV2 to TRBJ2-1; the D is unclear. The CDR3 length is 11 residues. CDR1 is SNHLY, CDR2 FYNNEI, per germline. V was shortened by 7 bases and J by 8 bases, with 9 bases between the two germline ends. CDR3 amino acids: CASIISYEQFF. Here the CDR3 DNA reads TGTGCCAGCATTATCAGCTATGAGCAGTTCTTC.

The V gene is TRBV20-1, the J gene TRBJ2-5; a possible D gene is TRBD2 (5 bases). Germline V gene data show CDR1 as DFQATT and CDR2 as SNEGSKA (reference sequence). The CDR3 extends over 13 amino acids. Trimming removed 6 bases from V and 2 bases from J, with 13 bases in between. The CDR3 DNA reads TGCAGTGCAACCGGGCGAGGGCAAGAGACCCAGTACTTC. Its protein is CSATGRGQETQYF.

The chain uses TRBV4-3 and TRBJ2-3; D is ambiguous. From germline, CDR1 is LGHNA and CDR2 YSLEER. Trimming removed 1 base at V and 4 bases at J, with 15 bases between. The CDR3 is made up of 16 amino acids. The DNA for the CDR3 is TGCGCCAGCAGCCAAGGTTCTTCGACAAGCGCAGATACGCAGTATTTT. This translates into CASSQGSSTSADTQYF.

This chain links TRBV7-2 with TRBJ2-7; 9 bases fit TRBD2. Germline assignment: CDR1 SGHTA and CDR2 FQGNSA. Trimming cost V 3 bases and J 6 bases; bases outside gene matches: 6. This CDR3 contains 14 residues. CDR3 in DNA: TGTGCCAGCAGCTTGAGCGGGAGGAGCTCCGAGCAGTACTTC. It translates to CASSLSGRSSEQYF.

CDR3: CASSLNPRGPGNEQFF. CDR3 nucleotide sequence: TGTGCCAGCAGCTTAAACCCCCGGGGGCCAGGCAATGAGCAGTTCTTC. The chain uses TRBV7-3 and TRBJ2-1; D might be TRBD1 or TRBD2, each matching 6 bases. V was trimmed by 1 base and J by 6 bases, leaving 16 bases between them. Looked up from germline, CDR1 is SGHTA and CDR2 is FQGTGA. This CDR3 region has 16 residues.

This sequence joins TRBV14 and TRBJ1-6; D not resolved. This CDR3 has 12 amino acids. Germline V gene lookup returns CDR1 SGHDN and CDR2 FVKESK. V was cut by 3 bases and J by 12 bases, with 9 bases left in between. The CDR3 reads CASSQAGLPLHF. In DNA, the CDR3 is TGTGCCAGCAGCCAGGCCGGATTACCCCTCCACTTT.

This clonotype showed up just a few times. The chain uses TRBV9 and TRBJ2-7, with TRBD2 matching over 8 bases. Trimming removed 4 bases from V and 0 bases from J; junction bases left unmatched: 9. The CDR3 sequence is 16 residues long. CDR1 and CDR2 (germline): SGDLS, YYNGEE. CDR3 loop: CASSLGPGLDSYEQYF. The CDR3 DNA sequence: TGTGCCAGCAGCCTCGGACCGGGACTAGACTCCTACGAGCAGTACTTC. Based on the CDR3 plus reference TRBV9 and TRBJ2-7, the full variable domain is DSGVTQTPKHLITATGQRVTLRCSPRSGDLSVYWYQQSLDQGLQFLIQYYNGEERAKGNILERFSAQQFPDLHSELNLSSLELGDSALYFCASSLGPGLDSYEQYFGPGTRLTVT.

In this sample, this clonotype turned up once. V is TRBV12-3 or TRBV12-4 and J is TRBJ2-1; TRBD1 matches at 10 bases. After removal of 6 bases from V and 5 bases from J, the junction contained 7 bases not matched to a gene. CDR3 size: 15 residues. CDR3 loop: CASRKGQGFHNEQFF. CDR3 DNA: TGTGCCAGCAGGAAGGGACAGGGGTTCCACAATGAGCAGTTCTTC.

The rearrangement joins TRBV20-1 to TRBJ1-5; 7 bases match TRBD1. CDR1 is DFQATT and CDR2 is SNEGSKA in the germline V gene (reference sequence). With V trimmed by 5 bases and J by 6 bases, 22 bases remained unmatched. This CDR3 has 18 amino acids. DNA of the CDR3: TGCAGTGCTGGACGGGTCTCCGGGACAGATATACGACGTCAGCCCCAGCATTTT. Translation: CSAGRVSGTDIRRQPQHF.